This T cell receptor (beta chain) was sequenced in a study of CD8 T cells in ankylosing spondylitis. This CDR3 contains 14 residues. The ends lost 7 bases at V and 5 bases at J; junction bases unmatched: 6. This clonotype appeared many times. TCRdb re-analysed the 5' RACE reads in MiXCR, keeping a single row per CDR3 protein. In the table there are 150,000 to 200,000 distinct CDR3 sequences, 25% to 35% of which are singletons. What was sequenced was synovial fluid, either unsorted or a sorted T cell fraction (not recorded which). The chain combines TRBV12-3 or TRBV12-4 with TRBJ2-1; 9 positions agree with TRBD2. This receptor was taken from a male donor with ankylosing spondylitis. The CDR3 DNA sequence: TGTGCCAGCACGAATAGCGGGGGCAACAATGAGCAGTTCTTC. Translating gives CASTNSGGNNEQFF.